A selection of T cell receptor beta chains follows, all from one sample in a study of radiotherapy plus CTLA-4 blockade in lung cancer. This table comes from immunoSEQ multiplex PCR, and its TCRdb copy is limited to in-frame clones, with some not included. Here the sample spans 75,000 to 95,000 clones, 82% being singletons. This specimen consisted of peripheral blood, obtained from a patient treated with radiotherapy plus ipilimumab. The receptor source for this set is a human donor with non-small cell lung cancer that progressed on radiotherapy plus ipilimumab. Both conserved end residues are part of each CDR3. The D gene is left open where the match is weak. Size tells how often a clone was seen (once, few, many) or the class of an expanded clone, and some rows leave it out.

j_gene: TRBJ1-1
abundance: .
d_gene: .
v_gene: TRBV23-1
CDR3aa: CASSQSPHREGNTEAFF
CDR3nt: TGCGCCAGCAGTCAATCGCCCCACAGAGAGGGGAACACTGAAGCTTTCTTT

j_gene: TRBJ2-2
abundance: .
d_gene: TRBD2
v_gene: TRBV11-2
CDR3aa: CASSPLAGATGELFF
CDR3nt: TGTGCCAGCAGCCCACTAGCGGGCGCCACCGGGGAGCTGTTTTTT

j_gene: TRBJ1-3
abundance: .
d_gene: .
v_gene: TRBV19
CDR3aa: CASSGTAIWTGNTIYF
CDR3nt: TGTGCCAGTAGTGGAACAGCAATTTGGACTGGAAACACCATATATTTT

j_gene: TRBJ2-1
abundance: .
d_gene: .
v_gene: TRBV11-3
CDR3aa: CASSPTRDYNEQFF
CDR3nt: TGTGCCAGCAGCCCTACTAGGGACTACAATGAGCAGTTCTTC

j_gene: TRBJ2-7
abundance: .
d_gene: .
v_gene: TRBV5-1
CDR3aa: CASSWETAYEQYF
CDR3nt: TGCGCCAGCAGCTGGGAGACAGCCTACGAGCAGTACTTC

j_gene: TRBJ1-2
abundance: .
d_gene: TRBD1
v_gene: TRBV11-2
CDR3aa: CASSFSGRDRGYTF
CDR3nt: TGTGCCAGCAGTTTTTCTGGCCGGGACAGAGGCTACACCTTC

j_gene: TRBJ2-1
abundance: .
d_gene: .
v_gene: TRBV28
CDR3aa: CASSFPLLVGNEQFF
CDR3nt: TGTGCCAGCAGTTTCCCCTTACTAGTAGGCAATGAGCAGTTCTTC

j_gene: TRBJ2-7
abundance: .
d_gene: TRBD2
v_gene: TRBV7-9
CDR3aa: CASSILAGVSYEQYF
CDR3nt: TGTGCCAGCAGCATACTAGCGGGAGTGTCCTACGAGCAGTACTTC

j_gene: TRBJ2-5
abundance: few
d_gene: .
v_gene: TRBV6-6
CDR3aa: CASSYSPDLIQETQYF
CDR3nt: TGTGCCAGCAGTTATTCCCCGGATCTGATTCAAGAGACCCAGTACTTC

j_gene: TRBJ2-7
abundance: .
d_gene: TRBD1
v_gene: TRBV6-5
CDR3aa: CASKTGTGGIEQYF
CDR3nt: TGTGCCAGCAAAACCGGGACAGGGGGGATCGAGCAGTACTTC

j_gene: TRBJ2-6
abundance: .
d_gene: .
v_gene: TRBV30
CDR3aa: CAWRSPYSGANVLTF
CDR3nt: TGTGCCTGGAGGTCCCCGTACTCTGGGGCCAACGTCCTGACTTTC

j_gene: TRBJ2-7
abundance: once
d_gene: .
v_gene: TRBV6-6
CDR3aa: CASSYGGSSEQYF
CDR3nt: TGTGCCAGCAGTTACGGGGGTTCCTCCGAGCAGTACTTC

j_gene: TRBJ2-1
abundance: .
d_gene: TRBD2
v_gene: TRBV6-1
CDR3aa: CASKIAGGPGNEQFF
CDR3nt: TGTGCCAGCAAAATAGCGGGAGGGCCGGGGAATGAGCAGTTCTTC